This T cell receptor (beta chain) was documented in a study of T-cell memory formation after mild COVID-19. One entry per CDR3 protein, called by TCRdb with MiXCR from the 5' RACE reads. Among about 540,000 distinct CDR3 sequences listed, about a fifth were seen once. The CDR3 has 14 residues. Trimming stripped 5 bases from V and 7 bases from J, with 14 bases between. CDR1 KGHDR and CDR2 SFDVKD come from the germline V gene. The source of this sequence is an adult woman who had mild COVID-19 (a few samples of this study predate the infection). Cell type and time point are not known. The chain employs TRBV24-1 and TRBJ1-5; maybe TRBD1 (5 bases). The sample taken for sequencing was PBMCs or a T cell subset sorted from them (not recorded which). DNA for the CDR3: TGTGCCACCAGTGGGACCGGGACGGCGCAGCCCCAGCATTTT. It yields the protein CATSGTGTAQPQHF.